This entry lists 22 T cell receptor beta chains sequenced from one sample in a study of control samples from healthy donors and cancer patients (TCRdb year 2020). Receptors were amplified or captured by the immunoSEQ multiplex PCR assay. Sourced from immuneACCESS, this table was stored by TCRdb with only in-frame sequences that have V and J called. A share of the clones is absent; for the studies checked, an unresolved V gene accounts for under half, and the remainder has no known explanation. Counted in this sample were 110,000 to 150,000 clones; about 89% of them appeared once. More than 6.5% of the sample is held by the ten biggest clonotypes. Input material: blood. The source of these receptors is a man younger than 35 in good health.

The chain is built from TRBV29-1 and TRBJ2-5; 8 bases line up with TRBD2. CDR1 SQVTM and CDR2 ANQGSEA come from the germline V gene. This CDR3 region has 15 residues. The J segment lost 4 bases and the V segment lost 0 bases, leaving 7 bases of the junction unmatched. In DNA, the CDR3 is TGCAGCGTTGAAGATCGCGGGGGGCGCGCAGAGACCCAGTACTTC. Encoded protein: CSVEDRGGRAETQYF.

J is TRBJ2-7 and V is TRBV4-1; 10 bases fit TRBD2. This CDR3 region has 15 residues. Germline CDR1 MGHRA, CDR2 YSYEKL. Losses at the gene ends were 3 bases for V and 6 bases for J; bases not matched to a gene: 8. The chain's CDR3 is CASSHPTSGEPEQYF. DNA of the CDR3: TGCGCCAGCAGCCACCCTACTAGCGGGGAACCCGAGCAGTACTTC.

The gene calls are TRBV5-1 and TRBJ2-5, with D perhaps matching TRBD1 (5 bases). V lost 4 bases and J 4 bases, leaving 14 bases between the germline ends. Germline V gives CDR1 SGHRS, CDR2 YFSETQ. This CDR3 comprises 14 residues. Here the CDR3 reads CASSEAGYRETQYF. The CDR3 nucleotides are TGCGCCAGCAGCGAAGCAGGGTATCGAGAGACCCAGTACTTC.

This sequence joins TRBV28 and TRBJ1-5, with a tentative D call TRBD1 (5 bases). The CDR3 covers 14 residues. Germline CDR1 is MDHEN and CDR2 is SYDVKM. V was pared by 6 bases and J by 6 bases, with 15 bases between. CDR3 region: CASSLGGASQPQHF. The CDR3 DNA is TGTGCCAGCAGCCTTGGAGGGGCTTCTCAGCCCCAGCATTTT.

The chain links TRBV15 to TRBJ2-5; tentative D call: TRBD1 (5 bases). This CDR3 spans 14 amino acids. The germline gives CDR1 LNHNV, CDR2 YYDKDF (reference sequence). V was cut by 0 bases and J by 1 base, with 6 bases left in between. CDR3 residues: CATSRDRAQETQYF. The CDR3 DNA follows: TGTGCCACCAGCAGAGACAGGGCCCAAGAGACCCAGTACTTC.

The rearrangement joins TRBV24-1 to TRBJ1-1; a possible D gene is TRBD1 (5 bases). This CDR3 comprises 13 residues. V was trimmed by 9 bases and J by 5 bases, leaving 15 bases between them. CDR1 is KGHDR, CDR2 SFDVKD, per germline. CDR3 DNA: TGTGCCACCCAAGCAGGGTGGAGGACTGAAGCTTTCTTT. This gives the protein CATQAGWRTEAFF.

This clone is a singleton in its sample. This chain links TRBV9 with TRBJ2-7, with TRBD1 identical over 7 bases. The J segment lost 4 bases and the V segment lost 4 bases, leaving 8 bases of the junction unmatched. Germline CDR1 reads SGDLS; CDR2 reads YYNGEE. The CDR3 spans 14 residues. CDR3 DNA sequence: TGTGCCAGCAGCCCAGGGACAGCTATTTACGAGCAGTACTTC. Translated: CASSPGTAIYEQYF.

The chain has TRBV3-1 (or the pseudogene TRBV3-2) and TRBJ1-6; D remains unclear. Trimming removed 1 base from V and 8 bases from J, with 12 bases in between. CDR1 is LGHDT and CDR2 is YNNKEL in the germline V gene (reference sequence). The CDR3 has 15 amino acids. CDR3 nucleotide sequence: TGTGCCAGCAGCCAAGGACCCGGGTGGGATTCACCCCTCCACTTT. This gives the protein CASSQGPGWDSPLHF.

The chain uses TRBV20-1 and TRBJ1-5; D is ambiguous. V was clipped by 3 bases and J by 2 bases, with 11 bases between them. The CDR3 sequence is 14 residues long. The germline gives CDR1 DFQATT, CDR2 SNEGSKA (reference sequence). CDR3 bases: TGCAGTGCTAGTCCCGGCCAGGGCAATCAGCCCCAGCATTTT. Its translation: CSASPGQGNQPQHF.

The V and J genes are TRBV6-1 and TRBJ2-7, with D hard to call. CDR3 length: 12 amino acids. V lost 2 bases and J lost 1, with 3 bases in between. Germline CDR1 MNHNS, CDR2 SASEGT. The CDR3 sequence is CASSEPSYEQYF. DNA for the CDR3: TGTGCCAGCAGTGAACCATCCTACGAGCAGTACTTC.

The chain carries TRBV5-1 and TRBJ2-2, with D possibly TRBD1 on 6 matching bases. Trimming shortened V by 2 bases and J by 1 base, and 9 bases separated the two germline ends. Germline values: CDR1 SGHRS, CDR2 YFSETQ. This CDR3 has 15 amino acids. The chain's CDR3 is CASSLLTGNTGELFF. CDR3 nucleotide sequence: TGCGCCAGCAGCTTACTGACAGGGAACACCGGGGAGCTGTTTTTT.

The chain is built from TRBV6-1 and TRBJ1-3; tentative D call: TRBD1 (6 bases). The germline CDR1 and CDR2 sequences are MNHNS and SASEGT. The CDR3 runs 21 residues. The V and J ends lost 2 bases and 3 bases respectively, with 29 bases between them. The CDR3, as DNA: TGTGCCAGCAGTGAAATTTCTTTGTGGGGGCCTTTGAGGGGAGGTGGAAACACCATATATTTT. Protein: CASSEISLWGPLRGGGNTIYF.

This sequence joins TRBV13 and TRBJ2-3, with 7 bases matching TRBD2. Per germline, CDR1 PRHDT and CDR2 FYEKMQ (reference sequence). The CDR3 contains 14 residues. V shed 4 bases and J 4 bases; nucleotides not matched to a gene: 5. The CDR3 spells CASSSTRGADTQYF. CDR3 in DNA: TGTGCCAGCAGCTCGACCCGGGGGGCAGATACGCAGTATTTT.

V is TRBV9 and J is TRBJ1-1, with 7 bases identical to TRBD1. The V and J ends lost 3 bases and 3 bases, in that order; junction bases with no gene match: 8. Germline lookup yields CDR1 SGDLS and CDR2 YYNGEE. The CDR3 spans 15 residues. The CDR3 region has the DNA TGTGCCAGCAGCGCAAAGACAGGGTCTGACACTGAAGCTTTCTTT. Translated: CASSAKTGSDTEAFF.

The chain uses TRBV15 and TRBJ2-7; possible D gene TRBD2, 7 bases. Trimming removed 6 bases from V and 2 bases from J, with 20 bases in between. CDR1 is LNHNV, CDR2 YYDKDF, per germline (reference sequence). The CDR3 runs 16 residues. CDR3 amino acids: CATSESQRDTAYEQYF. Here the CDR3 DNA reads TGTGCCACCAGTGAGAGTCAGCGGGACACTGCCTACGAGCAGTACTTC.

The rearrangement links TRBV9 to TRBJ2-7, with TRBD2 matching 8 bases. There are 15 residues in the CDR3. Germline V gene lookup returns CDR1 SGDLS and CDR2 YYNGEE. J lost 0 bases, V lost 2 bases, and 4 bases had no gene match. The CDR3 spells CASSVTGLGSYEQYF. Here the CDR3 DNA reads TGTGCCAGCAGCGTCACGGGACTAGGCTCCTACGAGCAGTACTTC.

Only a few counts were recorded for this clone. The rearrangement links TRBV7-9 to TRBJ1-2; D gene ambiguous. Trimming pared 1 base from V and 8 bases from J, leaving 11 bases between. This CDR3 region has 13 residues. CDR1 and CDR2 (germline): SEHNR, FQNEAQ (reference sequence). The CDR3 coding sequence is TGTGCCAGCAGCTTAGTGTTCGAGTCGGGCTACACCTTC. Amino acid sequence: CASSLVFESGYTF.

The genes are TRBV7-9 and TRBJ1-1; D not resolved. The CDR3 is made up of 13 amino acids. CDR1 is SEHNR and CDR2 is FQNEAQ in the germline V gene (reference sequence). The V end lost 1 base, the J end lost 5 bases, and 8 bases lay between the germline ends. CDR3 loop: CASSLGEGTEAFF. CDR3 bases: TGTGCCAGCAGCTTAGGAGAGGGAACTGAAGCTTTCTTT.

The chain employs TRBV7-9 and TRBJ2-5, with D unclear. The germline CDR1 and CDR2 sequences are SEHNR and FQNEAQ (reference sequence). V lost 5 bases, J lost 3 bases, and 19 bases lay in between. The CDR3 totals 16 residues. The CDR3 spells CASSTSEHVREETQYF. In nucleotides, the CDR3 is TGTGCCAGCAGCACGTCCGAACACGTTAGGGAAGAGACCCAGTACTTC.

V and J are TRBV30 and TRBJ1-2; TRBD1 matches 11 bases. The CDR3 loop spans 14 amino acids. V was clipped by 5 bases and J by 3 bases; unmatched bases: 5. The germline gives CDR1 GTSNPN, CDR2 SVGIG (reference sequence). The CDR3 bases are TGTGCCTGGCACGGACAGGGGGCCTACTATGGCTACACCTTC. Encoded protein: CAWHGQGAYYGYTF. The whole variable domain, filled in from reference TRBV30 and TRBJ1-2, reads SQTIHQWPATLVQPVGSPLSLECTVEGTSNPNLYWYRQAAGRGLQLLFYSVGIGQISSEVPQNLSASRPQDRQFILSSKKLLLSDSGFYLCAWHGQGAYYGYTFGSGTRLTVV.

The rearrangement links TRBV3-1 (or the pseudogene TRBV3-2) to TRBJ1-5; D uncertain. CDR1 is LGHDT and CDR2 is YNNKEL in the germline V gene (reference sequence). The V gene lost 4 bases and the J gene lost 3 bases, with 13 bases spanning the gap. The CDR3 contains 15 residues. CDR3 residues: CASSLHGQINQPQHF. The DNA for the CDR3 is TGTGCCAGCAGCCTTCACGGGCAGATCAATCAGCCCCAGCATTTT.

The CDR3 DNA follows: TGTGCCACCAGCGACCAGATCTCCTACGAGCAGTACTTC. This translates into CATSDQISYEQYF. V is TRBV15 and J is TRBJ2-7; the D is unclear. This CDR3 contains 13 residues. With 5 bases removed from V and 0 bases from J, the gap between germline ends came to 8 bases. Per germline, CDR1 LNHNV and CDR2 YYDKDF (reference sequence).